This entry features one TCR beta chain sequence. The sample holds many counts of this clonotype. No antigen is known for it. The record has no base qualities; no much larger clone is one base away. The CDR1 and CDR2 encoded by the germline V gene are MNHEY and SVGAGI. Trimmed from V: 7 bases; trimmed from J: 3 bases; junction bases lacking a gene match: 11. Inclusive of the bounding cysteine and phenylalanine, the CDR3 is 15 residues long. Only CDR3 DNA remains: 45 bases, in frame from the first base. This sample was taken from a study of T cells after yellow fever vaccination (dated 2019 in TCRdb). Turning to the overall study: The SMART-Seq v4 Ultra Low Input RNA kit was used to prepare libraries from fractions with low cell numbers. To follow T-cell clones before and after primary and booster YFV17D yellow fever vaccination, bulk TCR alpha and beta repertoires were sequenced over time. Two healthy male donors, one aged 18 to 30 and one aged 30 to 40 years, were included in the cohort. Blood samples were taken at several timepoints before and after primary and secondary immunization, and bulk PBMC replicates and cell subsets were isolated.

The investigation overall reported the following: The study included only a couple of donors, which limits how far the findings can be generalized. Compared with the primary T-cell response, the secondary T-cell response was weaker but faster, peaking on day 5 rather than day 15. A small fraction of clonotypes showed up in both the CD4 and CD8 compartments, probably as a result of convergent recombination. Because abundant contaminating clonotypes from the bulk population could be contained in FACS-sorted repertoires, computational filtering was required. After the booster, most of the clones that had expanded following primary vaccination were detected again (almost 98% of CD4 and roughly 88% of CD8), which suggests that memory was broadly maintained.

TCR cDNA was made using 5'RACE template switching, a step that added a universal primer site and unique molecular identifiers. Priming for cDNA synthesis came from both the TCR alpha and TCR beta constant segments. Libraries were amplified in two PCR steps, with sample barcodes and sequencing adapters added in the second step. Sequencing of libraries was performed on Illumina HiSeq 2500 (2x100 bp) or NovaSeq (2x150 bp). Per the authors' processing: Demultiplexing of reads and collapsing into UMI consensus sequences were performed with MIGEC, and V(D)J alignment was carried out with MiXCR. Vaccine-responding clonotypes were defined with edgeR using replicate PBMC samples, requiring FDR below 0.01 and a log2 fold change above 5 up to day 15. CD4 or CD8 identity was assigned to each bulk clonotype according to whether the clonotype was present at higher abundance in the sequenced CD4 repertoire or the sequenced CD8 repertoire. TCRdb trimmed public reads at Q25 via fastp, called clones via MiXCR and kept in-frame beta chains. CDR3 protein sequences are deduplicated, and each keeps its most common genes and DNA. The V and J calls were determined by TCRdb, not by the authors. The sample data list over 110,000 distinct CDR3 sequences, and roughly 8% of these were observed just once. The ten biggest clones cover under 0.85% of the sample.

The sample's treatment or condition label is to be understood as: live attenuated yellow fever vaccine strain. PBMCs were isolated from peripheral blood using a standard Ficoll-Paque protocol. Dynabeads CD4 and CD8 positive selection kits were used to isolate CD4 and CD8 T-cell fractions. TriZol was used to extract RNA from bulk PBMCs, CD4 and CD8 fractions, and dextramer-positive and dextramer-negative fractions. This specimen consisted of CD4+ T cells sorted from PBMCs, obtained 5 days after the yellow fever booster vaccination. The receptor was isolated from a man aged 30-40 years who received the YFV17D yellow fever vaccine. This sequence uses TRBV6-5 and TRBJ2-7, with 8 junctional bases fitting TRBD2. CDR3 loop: CASKVIGTRDYEQYF. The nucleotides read TGTGCCAGCAAGGTTATAGGGACTAGGGACTACGAGCAGTACTTC.